A single sample is the source of the 29 T cell receptor beta chains below, sequenced in a study of T-cell memory formation after mild COVID-19. TCRdb passed the 5' RACE reads through MiXCR, listing each CDR3 protein once. The sample yields fewer than 450,000 distinct CDR3 sequences, 20% to 25% seen once. Sequenced: PBMCs or a T cell subset sorted from them (not recorded which). Receptors originate from an adult woman who had mild COVID-19 (a few samples of this study predate the infection). Cell type and time point are not known.

In this sample, this clonotype turned up once. The chain recombines TRBV12-3 or TRBV12-4 with TRBJ1-5; D is unclear. Trimming removed 5 bases from V and 2 bases from J, with 10 bases in between. The CDR3 has 14 amino acids. CDR3 DNA sequence: TGTGCCAGCAGTCCTGGACCCGGCAATCAGCCCCAGCATTTT. Protein product: CASSPGPGNQPQHF.

This clonotype has a handful of counts. The genes are TRBV18 and TRBJ2-7; 8 bases fit TRBD1. V was clipped by 3 bases and J by 3 bases; unmatched bases: 4. The CDR3 contains 14 residues. In germline, CDR1 is KGHSH, CDR2 LQKENI. CDR3 protein: CASSPGQEIYEQYF. The CDR3 coding sequence is TGTGCCAGCTCACCGGGACAGGAGATCTACGAGCAGTACTTC.

In its sample, this clonotype was seen a few times. The chain has TRBV7-9 and TRBJ2-7; tentatively, D is TRBD1 or TRBD2 (5 bases each). The V end was cut by 7 bases, the J end by 5 bases, with 18 bases between. This CDR3 spans 14 amino acids. The germline V gene has CDR1 SEHNR and CDR2 FQNEAQ (reference sequence). In nucleotides, the CDR3 is TGTGCCAGCACTCCTCCAGAGGGGTTCAACGAGCAGTACTTC. It encodes CASTPPEGFNEQYF. The full variable domain, completed using reference TRBV7-9 and TRBJ2-7, is DTGVSQNPRHKITKRGQNVTFRCDPISEHNRLYWYRQTLGQGPEFLTYFQNEAQLEKSRLLSDRFSAERPKGSFSTLEIQRTEQGDSAMYLCASTPPEGFNEQYFGPGTRLTVT.

This clonotype was observed a handful of times. V usage is TRBV7-8 and J usage is TRBJ2-7, with 11 bases identical to TRBD2. The CDR3 length is 15 residues. Germline assignment: CDR1 SGHVS and CDR2 FQNEAQ. The V gene end was trimmed by 1 base and the J gene end by 2 bases; junction bases not matched to a gene: 1. This CDR3 is CASSLELAGAYEQYF. The CDR3 DNA sequence: TGTGCCAGCAGCTTAGAACTAGCGGGGGCCTACGAGCAGTACTTC.

This clonotype has at least ten counts. This chain connects TRBV20-1 to TRBJ2-3; 11 positions agree with TRBD2. The CDR3 totals 16 residues. Germline CDR1 reads DFQATT; CDR2 reads SNEGSKA (reference sequence). V trimming: 3 bases; J trimming: 1 base; junction bases outside the gene matches: 6. CDR3 nucleotides: TGCAGTGCTAGGTCGCCGGGACTAGCGGGCACAGATACGCAGTATTTT. Protein product: CSARSPGLAGTDTQYF.

There are a few counts of this clonotype. J is TRBJ1-2 and V is TRBV7-3, with 7 nucleotides matching TRBD1. Losses at the gene ends were 4 bases for V and 4 bases for J; bases not matched to a gene: 9. Germline V CDR1 and CDR2: SGHTA, FQGTGA. CDR3 length: 15 amino acids. As DNA, the CDR3 is TGTGCCAGCAGCTCGGGACAGACTGCCCGCTATGGCTACACCTTC. Its translation is CASSSGQTARYGYTF.

The table lists this clonotype with a few counts. The chain joins TRBV25-1 to TRBJ2-2, with D possibly matching TRBD2 (5 bases). The CDR3 runs 14 residues. Trimming stripped 7 bases from V and 4 bases from J, with 13 bases between. Germline assignment: CDR1 MGHDK and CDR2 SYGVNS. CDR3 nucleotides: TGTGCCAGCATGGGGAGCCGCACCACCGGGGAGCTGTTTTTT. Translated: CASMGSRTTGELFF.

This clonotype was picked up a small number of times. This chain links TRBV7-9 with TRBJ2-4; D gene unclear. The germline CDR1 and CDR2 sequences are SEHNR and FQNEAQ (reference sequence). This CDR3 is 11 amino acids long. V was clipped by 6 bases and J by 6 bases, with 6 bases between them. CDR3 region: CASSPLNIQYF. For the CDR3, the DNA is TGTGCCAGCAGTCCTCTAAACATTCAGTACTTC.

There are a few counts of this clonotype. The J gene is TRBJ1-4, the V gene TRBV7-6; D gene unclear. In germline, CDR1 is SGHVS, CDR2 FNYEAQ. Trimming left V 3 bases short and J 4 bases short, with 15 bases between. The CDR3 covers 16 residues. The CDR3 loop reads CASSLALTVDNEKLFF. CDR3 nucleotide sequence: TGTGCCAGCAGCTTGGCCCTGACGGTAGATAATGAAAAACTGTTTTTT.

This clonotype was observed a few times. This sequence joins TRBV11-2 and TRBJ2-1; the match to TRBD2 covers 15 bases. V was clipped by 5 bases and J by 9 bases; unmatched bases: 5. Germline CDR1 reads SGHAT; CDR2 reads FQNNGV. CDR3 length: 15 amino acids. CDR3 loop: CASSPGLAGGREQFF. The CDR3, as DNA: TGTGCCAGCAGCCCGGGACTAGCGGGGGGTCGTGAGCAGTTCTTC.

The chain has TRBV6-5 and TRBJ2-7; weak D call: TRBD1 (5 bases). Germline V gene data show CDR1 as MNHEY and CDR2 as SVGAGI. This CDR3 is 13 amino acids long. Trimming took 7 bases from V and 2 from J, leaving 12 bases between them. The CDR3 loop is CASTMGRTYEQYF. The CDR3 DNA reads TGTGCCAGCACTATGGGGCGGACCTACGAGCAGTACTTC.

The chain links TRBV12-3 or TRBV12-4 to TRBJ2-5, with a possible D match to TRBD1 (6 bases). The V end was cut by 6 bases, the J end by 2 bases, with 10 bases between. CDR3 size: 13 residues. The CDR3 loop is CASRADRQETQYF. The CDR3 DNA sequence: TGTGCCAGCAGGGCAGACAGGCAAGAGACCCAGTACTTC.

The chain combines TRBV12-3 or TRBV12-4 with TRBJ2-1; D possibly corresponds to TRBD2 (6 bases). The V end was cut by 6 bases, the J end by 6 bases, with 27 bases between. The CDR3 loop spans 18 amino acids. This CDR3 reads CASSLTWDPGQGGNEQFF. The CDR3 nucleotides are TGTGCCAGCAGCCTAACTTGGGATCCGGGGCAGGGAGGCAATGAGCAGTTCTTC.

The rearrangement joins TRBV2 to TRBJ2-1; possible D gene TRBD1, 6 bases. The CDR3 has 14 residues. CDR1 and CDR2 (germline): SNHLY, FYNNEI. V gave up 6 bases and J gave up 2 bases, with 11 bases separating them. The chain's CDR3 is CASRTGYTYNEQFF. In DNA, the CDR3 is TGTGCCAGCAGGACAGGCTATACCTACAATGAGCAGTTCTTC.

V and J are TRBV5-6 and TRBJ1-1, with D maybe TRBD1 (5 bases). V lost 4 bases to trimming and J lost 7 bases, with 14 bases between them. There are 13 residues in the CDR3. Germline loops: CDR1 SGHDT, CDR2 YYEEEE. CDR3 sequence (DNA): TGTGCCAGCAGCCCGGGGCAGGGATATGAAGCTTTCTTT. Protein product: CASSPGQGYEAFF.

The J gene is TRBJ1-6, the V gene TRBV5-6, with D possibly matching TRBD1 (5 bases). Trimming cost V 0 bases and J 8 bases, with 12 bases left between them. Germline V CDR1 and CDR2: SGHDT, YYEEEE. This CDR3 is 15 amino acids long. The CDR3 DNA sequence: TGTGCCAGCAGCTTGGTATCCAGGGATCATTCACCCCTCCACTTT. Translating gives CASSLVSRDHSPLHF.

This clonotype showed up just a few times. The rearrangement links TRBV5-5 to TRBJ1-5, with TRBD1 matching over 8 bases. Germline loops: CDR1 SGHKS, CDR2 YYEKEE (reference sequence). V was pared by 4 bases and J by 5 bases, with 8 bases of the junction left unmatched. The CDR3 loop spans 15 amino acids. Written as DNA, the CDR3 is TGTGCCAGCAGCCCAAGGACAGGGTTCTATCAGCCCCAGCATTTT. Its translation: CASSPRTGFYQPQHF. The whole variable domain, remainder taken from reference TRBV5-5 and TRBJ1-5, is DAGVTQSPTHLIKTRGQQVTLRCSPISGHKSVSWYQQVLGQGPQFIFQYYEKEERGRGNFPDRFSARQFPNYSSELNVNALLLGDSALYLCASSPRTGFYQPQHFGDGTRLSIL.

This chain joins TRBV6-1 and TRBJ2-7; 8 bases match TRBD1. Trimming cost V 5 bases and J 3 bases; bases outside gene matches: 12. The CDR3 totals 16 residues. CDR1 and CDR2 (germline): MNHNS, SASEGT. The CDR3 DNA reads TGTGCCAGCAGTCCAGATTACAGGGGGGTTATCTACGAGCAGTACTTC. Protein product: CASSPDYRGVIYEQYF.

This clonotype has a count of ten or more. V is TRBV2 and J is TRBJ1-5, with no clear D. This CDR3 has 14 amino acids. Trimming removed 8 bases at V and 0 bases at J, with 11 bases between. CDR1 and CDR2 from the germline V gene are SNHLY and FYNNEI. The CDR3 loop reads CASARLNSNQPQHF. The CDR3 DNA reads TGTGCCAGCGCCAGACTGAATAGCAATCAGCCCCAGCATTTT.

This clonotype came up many times. This rearrangement joins TRBV20-1 to TRBJ2-3; weak D call: TRBD2 (6 bases). Germline-derived CDR1 and CDR2 are DFQATT and SNEGSKA (reference sequence). V was cut by 5 bases and J by 2 bases, with 17 bases left in between. The CDR3 extends over 15 amino acids. The CDR3 region has the DNA TGCAGTGCTGCCCGATCGGCGGGGAACACAGATACGCAGTATTTT. Protein sequence: CSAARSAGNTDTQYF.

This clonotype was picked up a small number of times. The rearrangement joins TRBV4-3 to TRBJ2-6, with D hard to call. The V end was cut by 0 bases, the J end by 1 base, with 16 bases between. The germline V gene encodes CDR1 LGHNA and CDR2 YSLEER. This CDR3 is built from 19 residues. This chain's CDR3 is CASSQDGDRTYSGANVLTF. DNA for the CDR3: TGCGCCAGCAGCCAAGATGGCGATCGCACTTATTCTGGGGCCAACGTCCTGACTTTC.

The V call is TRBV5-1, the J call TRBJ1-1, with D possibly TRBD1 on 6 matching bases. CDR1 is SGHRS, CDR2 YFSETQ, per germline. The CDR3 covers 14 residues. V shed 1 base and J shed 4 bases, with 11 bases lying between them. This CDR3 is CASSLQGQGTEAFF. The DNA of the CDR3 is TGCGCCAGCAGCTTGCAGGGGCAAGGCACTGAAGCTTTCTTT.

J is TRBJ2-2 and V is TRBV7-3; D remains ambiguous. Germline assignment: CDR1 SGHTA and CDR2 FQGTGA. This CDR3 region has 17 residues. V was clipped by 5 bases and J by 0 bases, with 16 bases between them. For the CDR3, the DNA is TGTGCCAGCAGCCCAACCGGTGGCGGTCCGAACACCGGGGAGCTGTTTTTT. Protein sequence: CASSPTGGGPNTGELFF.

The chain is built from TRBV7-2 and TRBJ2-3; 9 nucleotides line up with TRBD2. Germline CDR1 is SGHTA and CDR2 is FQGNSA. This CDR3 contains 16 residues. J was trimmed by 1 base and V by 4 bases; bases with no gene match: 6. The CDR3 loop reads CASSWRLAARTDTQYF. CDR3 in DNA: TGTGCCAGCAGCTGGCGACTAGCGGCTCGCACAGATACGCAGTATTTT.

This chain connects TRBV12-3 or TRBV12-4 to TRBJ2-7; D perhaps matches TRBD1 (5 bases). V was clipped by 6 bases and J by 2 bases, with 11 bases between them. This CDR3 region has 13 residues. The DNA of the CDR3 is TGTGCCAGCAGCCCCACACAGGCCTACGAGCAGTACTTC. Its protein product is CASSPTQAYEQYF.

The J gene is TRBJ2-5, the V gene TRBV7-6, with 8 bases lining up with TRBD1. The V and J ends lost 3 bases and 5 bases, in that order; junction bases with no gene match: 5. Per the germline V gene, CDR1 is SGHVS and CDR2 is FNYEAQ. The CDR3 has 14 amino acids. CDR3 protein: CASSFRGPQETQYF. The DNA of the CDR3 is TGTGCCAGCAGCTTCAGGGGGCCCCAGGAGACCCAGTACTTC.

This clonotype turned up a few times. The chain combines TRBV30 with TRBJ2-3; 7 positions agree with TRBD1. The junction had 8 bases not matched to a gene; V was cut back by 6 bases and J by 2 bases. The length of the CDR3 is 14 residues. Germline assignment: CDR1 GTSNPN and CDR2 SVGIG (reference sequence). The CDR3 DNA sequence: TGTGCCTGCCGACAGGGCCACGCCACAGATACGCAGTATTTT. Its translation: CACRQGHATDTQYF.

The V and J genes are TRBV12-3 or TRBV12-4 and TRBJ2-2, with D perhaps matching TRBD2 (6 bases). CDR3 length: 15 amino acids. The V end lost 5 bases, the J end lost 3 bases, and 13 bases lay between the germline ends. In nucleotides, the CDR3 is TGTGCCAGCAGTGATTTGAGCGGGTACACCGGGGAGCTGTTTTTT. It yields the protein CASSDLSGYTGELFF.

The chain employs TRBV20-1 and TRBJ1-2, with 8 bases identical to TRBD1. Trimming took 7 bases from V and 2 from J; bases not matched to a gene: 12. The CDR3 has 15 amino acids. CDR1 and CDR2 (germline): DFQATT, SNEGSKA (reference sequence). The CDR3 sequence: CSVPGQVLSNYGYTF. The CDR3 DNA is TGCAGTGTTCCGGGACAGGTCCTTTCAAACTATGGCTACACCTTC.